This passage covers 14 T cell receptor beta chains from one sample sequenced in a study of regulatory T cells in long-lasting Graves disease. Time point defined: newly diagnosed GD, antithyroid drugs for less than 3 months. There was RNA extracted from PBMCs, and the TCR library was made from it. Libraries of TCR beta came from iRepertoire HTBI primers plus Arm-PCR of CDR3 regions. TCRdb recomputed calls from the multiplex PCR reads with MiXCR, one row per CDR3 protein. The sample contains a few hundred thousand distinct CDR3 sequences, 14% of which appear only once. In addition, the sample was reused for a study of T cells in Graves' hyperthyroidism and ophthalmopathy.

The sequencing used peripheral blood mononuclear cells (PBMCs), collected at new diagnosis, from a patient treated with antithyroid drugs. These receptors all come from a woman aged 50 to 65 with Graves disease.

This clonotype was detected a few times. The chain links TRBV18 to TRBJ2-5; no firm D call. The CDR3 has 15 residues. Germline-derived CDR1 and CDR2 are KGHSH and LQKENI. Trimming took 6 bases from V and 2 from J, leaving 16 bases between them. CDR3 in amino acids: CASSPTKTEQETQYF. The CDR3 DNA reads TGTGCCAGCTCGCCAACCAAAACGGAACAAGAGACCCAGTACTTC.

This clonotype came up many times. The V and J genes are TRBV6-9 and TRBJ2-7; 8 bases are a match to TRBD1. Trimming cost V 4 bases and J 6 bases; bases outside gene matches: 5. Germline-derived CDR1 and CDR2 are MNHGY and SVAAGI. This CDR3 has 13 amino acids. The DNA for the CDR3 is TGTGCCAGCAGTTGGGCCGGGACAGGCGAGCAGTACTTC. Protein sequence: CASSWAGTGEQYF.

The rearrangement uses TRBV7-2 and TRBJ2-7; 11 bases align to TRBD2. The CDR3 is made up of 15 amino acids. With 4 bases clipped from V and 6 bases from J, the junction kept 8 bases outside the gene matches. CDR1 and CDR2 from the germline V gene are SGHTA and FQGNSA. In nucleotides, the CDR3 is TGTGCCAGCAGCTCCTCACTAGCGGGAGAACGCGAGCAGTACTTC. It encodes CASSSSLAGEREQYF.

This clonotype was picked up a small number of times. The chain links TRBV5-1 to TRBJ2-2; 10 nucleotides agree with TRBD2. V lost 4 bases and J lost 6; bases outside the gene matches: 12. CDR3 length: 17 residues. Germline V gene lookup returns CDR1 SGHRS and CDR2 YFSETQ. The CDR3 sequence is CASSVTSGKVYAGELFF. CDR3 nucleotides: TGCGCCAGCAGCGTTACTAGCGGGAAGGTCTACGCCGGGGAGCTGTTTTTT.

As concerns this clonotype: Being one base from a much bigger clone, this may be a read error. The rearrangement uses TRBV10-1 and TRBJ2-7; 7 bases are a match to TRBD2. In germline, CDR1 is WNHNN, CDR2 SYGVQD (reference sequence). The CDR3 is 16 residues long. CDR3 bases: TGCGCCAGCAGTGAGTCTTACGGGAGGCACTCCTACGAGCAGTGCTTC. This sequence encodes CASSESYGRHSYEQCF.

Ten or more counts support this clonotype. The chain is built from TRBV10-3 and TRBJ2-1; unclear D gene. Germline V gene sequence: CDR1 ENHRY, CDR2 SYGVKD. V was pared by 0 bases and J by 4 bases, with 10 bases between. The CDR3 has 15 residues. The CDR3 DNA reads TGTGCCATCAGTGAGTCCCCAGCAGAGTACAATGAGCAGTTCTTC. Encoded protein: CAISESPAEYNEQFF.

To note about this clonotype: A much more abundant neighbour one base away suggests this may be a read error. The genes are TRBV7-8 and TRBJ2-3, with D perhaps matching TRBD2 (5 bases). Trimming pared 2 bases from V and 4 bases from J, leaving 16 bases between. Per the germline V gene, CDR1 is SGHVS and CDR2 is FQNEAQ. The CDR3 totals 16 residues. CDR3 sequence (DNA): TGTGCCAGCAGCTTATCGTACAAGACTATACCAGATACGCAGTATTTT. It yields the protein CASSLSYKTIPDTQYF.

The CDR3 DNA reads TGTGCCACCGCCGGGACTAGCTCCTACAATGAGCAGTTCTTC. Translated, it gives CATAGTSSYNEQFF. V usage is TRBV2 and J usage is TRBJ2-1; 8 bases are shared with TRBD2. From germline, CDR1 is SNHLY and CDR2 FYNNEI. V was clipped by 10 bases and J by 0 bases; unmatched bases: 5. This CDR3 comprises 14 residues.

This clonotype was detected a few times. The chain links TRBV30 to TRBJ2-3; 16 bases agree with TRBD2. This CDR3 contains 18 residues. Germline V gives CDR1 GTSNPN, CDR2 SVGIG (reference sequence). After removal of 2 bases from V and 4 bases from J, the junction contained 9 bases not matched to a gene. CDR3 bases: TGTGCCTGGAGTACCGGGACTAGCGGGAGGGGGTTCGCAGATACGCAGTATTTT. Protein sequence: CAWSTGTSGRGFADTQYF.

This rearrangement joins TRBV11-2 to TRBJ1-2; tentatively, D is TRBD1 (5 bases). The germline V gene has CDR1 SGHAT and CDR2 FQNNGV. The CDR3 contains 13 residues. Trimming removed 5 bases at V and 8 bases at J, with 15 bases between. DNA of the CDR3: TGTGCCAGCAGCCTCTCCAGGGAAATGGGCTACACCTTC. Amino acid sequence: CASSLSREMGYTF. Looking up the rest from reference TRBV11-2 and TRBJ1-2 gives the full variable domain: EAGVAQSPRYKIIEKRQSVAFWCNPISGHATLYWYQQILGQGPKLLIQFQNNGVVDDSQLPKDRFSAERLKGVDSTLKIQPAKLEDSAVYLCASSLSREMGYTFGSGTRLTVV.

The rearrangement links TRBV5-6 to TRBJ1-2, with D unresolved. The germline V gene encodes CDR1 SGHDT and CDR2 YYEEEE. With 0 bases removed from V and 4 bases from J, the gap between germline ends came to 10 bases. CDR3 length equals 14 residues. The CDR3 is CASSLAGFSYGYTF. CDR3 DNA: TGTGCCAGCAGCTTGGCGGGATTTAGCTATGGCTACACCTTC.

This clonotype was found many times. The genes are TRBV7-3 and TRBJ1-1; D is uncertain. Germline CDR1 reads SGHTA; CDR2 reads FQGTGA. The ends were cut back, 2 bases at V and 2 bases at J, with 6 bases in the middle. CDR3 size: 13 residues. The chain's CDR3 is CASSLQFNTEAFF. The CDR3 DNA reads TGTGCCAGCAGCTTACAGTTTAACACTGAAGCTTTCTTT.

In regard to this clonotype: A much larger clone lies a single base off, so this may be a read error. CDR3 sequence: CASSPQTEYGYTF. The CDR3 region has the DNA TGTGCCAGCAGTCCCCAAACAGAGTATGGCTACACCTTC. This chain connects TRBV12-3 or TRBV12-4 to TRBJ1-2; D remains unclear. Trimming took off 5 bases at V and 5 bases at J, with 12 bases between the two ends. This CDR3 is built from 13 residues.

This clonotype has a handful of counts. This sequence joins TRBV9 and TRBJ2-3, with D unclear. Trimming shortened V by 3 bases and J by 6 bases, and 14 bases separated the two germline ends. The CDR3 loop spans 14 amino acids. Germline CDR1 SGDLS, CDR2 YYNGEE. In DNA form, the CDR3 reads TGTGCCAGCAGCGAGAGAAGAGGACCGGATACGCAGTATTTT. Translating it yields CASSERRGPDTQYF.